One T cell receptor beta chain is described in this entry. The data derive from a study of long-term antiretroviral therapy in people with HIV. Sequencing relied on immunoSEQ assay v3.0, run at survey level. Sequenced by immunoSEQ multiplex PCR; TCRdb stores in-frame clones only, minus some. The sample includes around 15,000 clones, 88% of them seen just once. CDR3 length equals 18 residues. Germline values: CDR1 SGHNT, CDR2 YYREEE (reference sequence). Trimming pared 3 bases from V and 0 bases from J, leaving 22 bases between. The specimen was unsorted PBMCs, collected 6.9 years after starting antiretroviral therapy. The rearrangement joins TRBV5-4 to TRBJ2-7, with no clear D. The source is a man in his forties or fifties with HIV. The DNA of the CDR3 is TGTGCCAGCAGCTCTACCATGGGCAGCCTGACGTTCTCCTACGAGCAGTACTTC. This encodes CASSSTMGSLTFSYEQYF. Using reference TRBV5-4 and TRBJ2-7 for the parts outside the CDR3, the full variable domain is ETGVTQSPTHLIKTRGQQVTLRCSSQSGHNTVSWYQQALGQGPQFIFQYYREEENGRGNFPPRFSGLQFPNYSSELNVNALELDDSALYLCASSSTMGSLTFSYEQYFGPGTRLTVT.